The 20 T cell receptor beta chains presented below share a single source sample, sequenced in a study of identical twins. Each CDR3 protein gets one entry after TCRdb re-called the 5' RACE reads with MiXCR. The data hold about 660,000 distinct CDR3 sequences, with 8.5% to 9.5% observed a single time. The sample also formed part of further work on yellow fever vaccine responses in identical twins.

Sequenced sample: PBMCs. Receptors were obtained from a woman between 18 and 30 years old in good health.

This clonotype was counted between two and nine times. The chain couples TRBV15 to TRBJ2-7; D may be TRBD1 (6 bases). There are 17 residues in the CDR3. The V end lost 0 bases, the J end lost 1 base, and 16 bases lay between the germline ends. Germline V gene sequence: CDR1 LNHNV, CDR2 YYDKDF (reference sequence). CDR3 sequence: CATSRDVGTFASYEQYF. Here the CDR3 DNA reads TGTGCCACCAGCAGAGATGTTGGGACATTTGCGTCCTACGAGCAGTACTTC.

This clonotype appeared a few times. The rearrangement links TRBV4-3 to TRBJ2-1; maybe TRBD1 (5 bases). The CDR3 consists of 14 residues. V lost 4 bases and J lost 9, with 16 bases in between. Germline values: CDR1 LGHNA, CDR2 YSLEER. The CDR3 reads CASSRLLRVTEQFF. The CDR3 nucleotides are TGCGCCAGCAGCCGCCTACTCAGGGTAACTGAGCAGTTCTTC.

The rearrangement joins TRBV6-2 or TRBV6-3 to TRBJ2-1, with D uncertain. V was cut by 2 bases and J by 10 bases, with 6 bases left in between. CDR1 MNHEY and CDR2 SVGEGT come from the germline V gene. The CDR3 covers 11 residues. The CDR3 region is CASSYAREQFF. CDR3 coding DNA: TGTGCCAGCAGTTACGCCAGGGAGCAGTTCTTC.

This clonotype was counted a few times. The V and J genes are TRBV9 and TRBJ2-2; no reliable D call. This CDR3 comprises 13 residues. V gave up 4 bases and J gave up 7 bases, with 11 bases separating them. From germline, CDR1 is SGDLS and CDR2 YYNGEE. CDR3 bases: TGTGCCAGCAGCAAAGTAGACCGCGGGGAGCTGTTTTTT. Amino acids: CASSKVDRGELFF.

This chain links TRBV20-1 with TRBJ2-4, with 9 bases lining up with TRBD2. The ends lost 4 bases at V and 1 base at J; junction bases unmatched: 5. Germline V CDR1 and CDR2: DFQATT, SNEGSKA (reference sequence). The CDR3 extends over 15 amino acids. The CDR3 protein is CSATRLAVAKNIQYF. As DNA, the CDR3 is TGCAGTGCTACCCGACTAGCGGTTGCCAAAAACATTCAGTACTTC.

The chain combines TRBV5-1 with TRBJ2-5; D ambiguous. This CDR3 is built from 15 residues. V was shortened by 4 bases and J by 5 bases, with 18 bases between the two germline ends. Per germline, CDR1 SGHRS and CDR2 YFSETQ. The CDR3 loop is CASSAPVSSMETQYF. The CDR3, as DNA: TGCGCCAGCAGCGCCCCCGTGTCCTCCATGGAGACCCAGTACTTC.

This clonotype appeared many times. The J gene is TRBJ1-2, the V gene TRBV6-5; no firm D call. Deletions cut 9 bases from V and 3 bases from J, with 14 bases between. The germline V gene has CDR1 MNHEY and CDR2 SVGAGI. The CDR3 sequence is 13 residues long. As DNA, the CDR3 is TGTGCCAGTCAGCTAACCCGTTACTATGGCTACACCTTC. Translating it yields CASQLTRYYGYTF.

This clonotype came up a few times. V usage is TRBV29-1 and J usage is TRBJ2-3; TRBD2 aligns across 11 bases. The CDR3 spans 17 residues. Germline values: CDR1 SQVTM, CDR2 ANQGSEA. Unmatched junction bases numbered 12, after V lost 5 bases and J lost 2 bases. Here the CDR3 reads CSVPAGGTSGFTDTQYF. The CDR3 nucleotides are TGCAGCGTTCCCGCCGGCGGGACTAGCGGTTTCACAGATACGCAGTATTTT.

The chain links TRBV11-2 to TRBJ2-7; TRBD2 aligns across 7 bases. CDR3 length: 21 residues. The germline V gene encodes CDR1 SGHAT and CDR2 FQNNGV. V gave up 3 bases and J gave up 3 bases; unmatched junction bases: 26. The CDR3: CASSLWGGLAEPLGGGYEQYF. In DNA form, the CDR3 reads TGTGCCAGCAGCTTGTGGGGCGGGCTAGCGGAACCTTTGGGTGGTGGCTACGAGCAGTACTTC.

This clonotype was counted only a few times. The J gene is TRBJ1-4, the V gene TRBV20-1; D unclear. V lost 1 base to trimming and J lost 0 bases, with 6 bases between them. Germline values: CDR1 DFQATT, CDR2 SNEGSKA (reference sequence). The CDR3 is 14 amino acids. Here the CDR3 reads CSARAPPTNEKLFF. For the CDR3, the DNA is TGCAGTGCTAGAGCACCGCCAACTAATGAAAAACTGTTTTTT.

A note on this clonotype: Just one base apart from a much larger clone, this may be a read error. The V and J genes are TRBV7-3 and TRBJ2-1, with D perhaps matching TRBD1 or TRBD2 (5 bases each). Deletions cut 5 bases from V and 6 bases from J, with 17 bases between. The CDR3 runs to 15 residues. Germline CDR1 reads SGHTA; CDR2 reads FQGTGA. The CDR3 sequence is CASSDFEGRTNEQFF. For the CDR3, the DNA is TGTGCCAGCAGCGATTTTGAGGGGCGAACCAATGAGCAGTTCTTC.

This clonotype was counted between two and nine times. The chain carries TRBV20-1 and TRBJ2-3; D perhaps matches TRBD2 (6 bases). CDR3 length: 17 residues. V was trimmed by 6 bases and J by 0 bases, leaving 22 bases between them. Germline CDR1 reads DFQATT; CDR2 reads SNEGSKA (reference sequence). The CDR3 loop reads CSALPLGLFFSTDTQYF. The CDR3 DNA reads as TGCAGTGCCCTCCCCCTGGGACTCTTTTTTAGCACAGATACGCAGTATTTT.

V and J are TRBV15 and TRBJ1-6, with TRBD1 identical over 10 bases. The CDR3 sequence is 15 residues long. Per the germline V gene, CDR1 is LNHNV and CDR2 is YYDKDF (reference sequence). J was trimmed by 9 bases and V by 4 bases; bases with no gene match: 6. The CDR3 DNA sequence: TGTGCCACCAGCACGGGGGACAGGGGAAGTTCACCCCTCCACTTT. It yields the protein CATSTGDRGSSPLHF.

This clonotype was seen only a few times. The chain carries TRBV20-1 and TRBJ2-7, with a weak D call TRBD1 (5 bases). Trimming stripped 7 bases from V and 6 bases from J, with 10 bases between. CDR1 and CDR2 (germline): DFQATT, SNEGSKA (reference sequence). The CDR3 is 10 amino acids. The CDR3 DNA is TGCAGTGTTCAGGGCGGCGAGCAGTACTTC. It specifies CSVQGGEQYF.

This chain's CDR3 is CASRTVGEQYF. The CDR3 DNA reads TGCGCCAGCAGGACCGTTGGAGAGCAGTACTTC. This chain connects TRBV5-1 to TRBJ2-7; no clear D gene. This CDR3 is built from 11 residues. The germline V gene encodes CDR1 SGHRS and CDR2 YFSETQ. V was shortened by 5 bases and J by 7 bases, with 10 bases between the two germline ends.

This clonotype was seen at least ten times. The chain couples TRBV5-6 to TRBJ2-1, with D tentatively TRBD1 (5 bases). Germline V gives CDR1 SGHDT, CDR2 YYEEEE. The CDR3 runs to 16 residues. The V gene lost 4 bases and the J gene lost 0 bases, with 14 bases spanning the gap. The DNA for the CDR3 is TGTGCCAGCAGCCCAGTAAGACAGTTCTCCTACAATGAGCAGTTCTTC. Its translation is CASSPVRQFSYNEQFF.

This chain uses TRBV29-1 with TRBJ2-7; D remains unclear. The V gene lost 6 bases and the J gene lost 0 bases, with 18 bases spanning the gap. The CDR3 loop spans 15 amino acids. Germline-derived CDR1 and CDR2 are SQVTM and ANQGSEA. CDR3 sequence: CSVLWIRKSSYEQYF. CDR3 in DNA: TGCAGCGTCCTCTGGATCCGGAAGAGCTCCTACGAGCAGTACTTC.

The chain joins TRBV15 to TRBJ2-7; D perhaps matches TRBD2 (6 bases). Germline V gene lookup returns CDR1 LNHNV and CDR2 YYDKDF (reference sequence). V shed 5 bases and J shed 6 bases, with 11 bases lying between them. The CDR3 totals 12 residues. The CDR3 reads CATSAGLFEQYF. In DNA, the CDR3 is TGTGCCACCAGCGCGGGACTCTTCGAGCAGTACTTC.

V and J are TRBV10-3 and TRBJ2-7; D gene ambiguous. Germline lookup yields CDR1 ENHRY and CDR2 SYGVKD. V was shortened by 8 bases and J by 6 bases, with 11 bases between the two germline ends. The CDR3 is made up of 11 amino acids. CDR3: CAIGAGREQYF. CDR3 DNA sequence: TGTGCCATCGGAGCCGGTCGCGAGCAGTACTTC.

This clonotype was counted between two and nine times. The chain is built from TRBV12-3 or TRBV12-4 and TRBJ1-1; no definite D call. This CDR3 is built from 17 residues. The V end was cut by 0 bases, the J end by 4 bases, with 18 bases between. The CDR3 reads CASSLALSEAGSTEAFF. CDR3 coding DNA: TGTGCCAGCAGTTTAGCGCTAAGTGAGGCGGGGAGCACTGAAGCTTTCTTT.